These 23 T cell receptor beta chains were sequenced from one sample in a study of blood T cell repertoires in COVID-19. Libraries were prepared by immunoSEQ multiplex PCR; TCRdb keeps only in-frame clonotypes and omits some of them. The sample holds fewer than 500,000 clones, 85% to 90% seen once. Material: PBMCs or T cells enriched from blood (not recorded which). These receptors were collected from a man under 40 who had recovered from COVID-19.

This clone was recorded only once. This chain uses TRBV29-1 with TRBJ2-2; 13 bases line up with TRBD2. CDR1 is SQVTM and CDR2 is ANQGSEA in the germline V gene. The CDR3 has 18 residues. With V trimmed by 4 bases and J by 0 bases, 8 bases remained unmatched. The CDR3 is CSVGGLAGQPTNTGELFF. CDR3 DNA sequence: TGCAGCGTTGGGGGACTAGCGGGACAACCGACGAACACCGGGGAGCTGTTTTTT.

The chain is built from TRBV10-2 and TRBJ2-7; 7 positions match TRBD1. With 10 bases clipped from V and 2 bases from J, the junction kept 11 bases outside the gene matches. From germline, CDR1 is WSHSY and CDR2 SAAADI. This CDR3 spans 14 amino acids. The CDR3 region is CATLTRDSPYEQYF. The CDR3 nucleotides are TGCGCCACCCTAACCCGGGACAGTCCCTACGAGCAGTACTTC.

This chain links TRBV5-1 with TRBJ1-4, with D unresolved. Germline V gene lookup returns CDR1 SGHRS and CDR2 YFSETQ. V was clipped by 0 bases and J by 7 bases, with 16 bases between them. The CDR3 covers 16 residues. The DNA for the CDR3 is TGCGCCAGCAGCTTGGAAGGACGAGCGGTGGCTGAAAAACTGTTTTTT. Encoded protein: CASSLEGRAVAEKLFF.

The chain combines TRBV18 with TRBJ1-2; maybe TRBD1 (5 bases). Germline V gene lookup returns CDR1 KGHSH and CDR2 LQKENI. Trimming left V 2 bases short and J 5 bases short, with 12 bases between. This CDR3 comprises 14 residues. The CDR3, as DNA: TGTGCCAGCTCACCAAGCGGGGCTCCATATGGCTACACCTTC. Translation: CASSPSGAPYGYTF.

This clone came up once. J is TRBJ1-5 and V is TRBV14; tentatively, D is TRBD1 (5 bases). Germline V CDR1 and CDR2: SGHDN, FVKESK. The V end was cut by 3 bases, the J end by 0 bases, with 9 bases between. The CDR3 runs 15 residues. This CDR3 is CASSQDDSSNQPQHF. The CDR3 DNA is TGTGCCAGCAGCCAGGACGACAGTAGCAATCAGCCCCAGCATTTT.

DNA of the CDR3: TGTGCCAGCTTAGCCGAACAGGGGGCCTACGAGCAGTACTTC. Protein product: CASLAEQGAYEQYF. The chain couples TRBV7-2 to TRBJ2-7; 8 bases match TRBD1. From germline, CDR1 is SGHTA and CDR2 FQGNSA. CDR3 size: 14 residues. The ends lost 8 bases at V and 2 bases at J; junction bases unmatched: 8.

The CDR3 here is CASSTMTGQNEKLFF. CDR3 DNA sequence: TGTGCCAGCTCAACTATGACAGGACAAAATGAAAAACTGTTTTTT. V usage is TRBV18 and J usage is TRBJ1-4; tentatively, D is TRBD1 (6 bases). From germline, CDR1 is KGHSH and CDR2 LQKENI. The CDR3 loop spans 15 amino acids. Trimming left V 5 bases short and J 5 bases short, with 15 bases between.

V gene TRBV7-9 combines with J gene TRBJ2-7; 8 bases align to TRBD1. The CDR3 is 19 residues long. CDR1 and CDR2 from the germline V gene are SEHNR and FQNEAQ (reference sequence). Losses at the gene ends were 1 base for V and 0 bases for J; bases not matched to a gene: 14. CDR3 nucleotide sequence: TGTGCCAGCAGCTTAGTGCGTCCAGGGGGCACCCGAAGCTCCTACGAGCAGTACTTC. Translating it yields CASSLVRPGGTRSSYEQYF.

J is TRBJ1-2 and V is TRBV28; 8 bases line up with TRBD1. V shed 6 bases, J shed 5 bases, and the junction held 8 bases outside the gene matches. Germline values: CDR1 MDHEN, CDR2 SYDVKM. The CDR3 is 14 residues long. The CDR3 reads CASRVSGTGYGYTF. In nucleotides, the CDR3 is TGTGCCAGCAGAGTGTCCGGGACAGGTTATGGCTACACCTTC.

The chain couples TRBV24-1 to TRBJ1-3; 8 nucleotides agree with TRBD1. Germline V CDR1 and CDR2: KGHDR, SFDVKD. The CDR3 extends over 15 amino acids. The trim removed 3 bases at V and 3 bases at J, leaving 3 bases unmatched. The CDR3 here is CATSDPTGDGNTIYF. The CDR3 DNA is TGTGCCACCAGTGATCCGACAGGGGATGGAAACACCATATATTTT.

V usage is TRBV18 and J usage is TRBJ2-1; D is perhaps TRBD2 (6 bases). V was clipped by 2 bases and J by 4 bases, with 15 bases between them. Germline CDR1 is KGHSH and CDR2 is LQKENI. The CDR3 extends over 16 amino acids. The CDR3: CASSPVWLAMYNEQFF. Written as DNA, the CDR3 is TGTGCCAGCTCACCAGTATGGCTAGCGATGTACAATGAGCAGTTCTTC. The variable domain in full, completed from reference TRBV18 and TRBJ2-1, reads NAGVMQNPRHLVRRRGQEARLRCSPMKGHSHVYWYRQLPEEGLKFMVYLQKENIIDESGMPKERFSAEFPKEGPSILRIQQVVRGDSAAYFCASSPVWLAMYNEQFFGPGTRLTVL.

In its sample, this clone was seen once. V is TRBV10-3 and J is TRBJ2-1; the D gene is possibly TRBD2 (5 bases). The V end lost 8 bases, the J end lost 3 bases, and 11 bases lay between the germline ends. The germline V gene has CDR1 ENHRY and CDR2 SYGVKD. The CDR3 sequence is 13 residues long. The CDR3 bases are TGTGCCATCTCCTGGGAGTACTACAATGAGCAGTTCTTC. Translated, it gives CAISWEYYNEQFF.

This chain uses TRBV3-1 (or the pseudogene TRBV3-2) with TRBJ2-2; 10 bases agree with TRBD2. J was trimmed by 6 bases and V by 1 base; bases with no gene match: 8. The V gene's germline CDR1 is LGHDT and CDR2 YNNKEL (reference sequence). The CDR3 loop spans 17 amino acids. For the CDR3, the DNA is TGTGCCAGCAGCCAAGTTTTGCCTAGCGGGAGTGCCGGGGAGCTGTTTTTT. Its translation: CASSQVLPSGSAGELFF.

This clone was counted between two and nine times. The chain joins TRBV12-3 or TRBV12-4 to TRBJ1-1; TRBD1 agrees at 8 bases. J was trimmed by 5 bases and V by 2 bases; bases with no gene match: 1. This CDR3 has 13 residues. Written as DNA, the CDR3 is TGTGCCAGCAGTTTACAGGGGGCTACTGAAGCTTTCTTT. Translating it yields CASSLQGATEAFF.

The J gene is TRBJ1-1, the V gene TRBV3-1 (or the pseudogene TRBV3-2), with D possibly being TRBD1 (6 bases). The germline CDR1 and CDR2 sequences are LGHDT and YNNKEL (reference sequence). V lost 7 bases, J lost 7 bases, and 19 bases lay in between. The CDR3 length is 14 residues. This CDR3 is CASTNRQARGEAFF. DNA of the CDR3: TGTGCCAGCACTAATAGACAGGCTCGGGGTGAAGCTTTCTTT.

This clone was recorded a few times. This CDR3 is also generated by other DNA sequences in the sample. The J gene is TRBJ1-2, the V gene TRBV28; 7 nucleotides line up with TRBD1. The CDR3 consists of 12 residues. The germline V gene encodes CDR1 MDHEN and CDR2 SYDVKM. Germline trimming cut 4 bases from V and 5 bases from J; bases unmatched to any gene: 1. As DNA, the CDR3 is TGTGCCAGCAGTTGGGACAGATATGGCTACACCTTC. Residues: CASSWDRYGYTF.

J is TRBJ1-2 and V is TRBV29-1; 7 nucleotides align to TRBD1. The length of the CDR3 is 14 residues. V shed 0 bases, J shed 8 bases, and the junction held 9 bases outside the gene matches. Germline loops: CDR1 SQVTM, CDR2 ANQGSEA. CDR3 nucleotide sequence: TGCAGCGTTGAAGATCTTCGGACAGGCCCCGGCTACACCTTC. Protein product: CSVEDLRTGPGYTF. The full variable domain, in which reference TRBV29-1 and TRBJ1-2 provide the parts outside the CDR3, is SAVISQKPSRDICQRGTSLTIQCQVDSQVTMMFWYRQQPGQSLTLIATANQGSEATYESGFVIDKFPISRPNLTFSTLTVSNMSPEDSSIYLCSVEDLRTGPGYTFGSGTRLTVV.

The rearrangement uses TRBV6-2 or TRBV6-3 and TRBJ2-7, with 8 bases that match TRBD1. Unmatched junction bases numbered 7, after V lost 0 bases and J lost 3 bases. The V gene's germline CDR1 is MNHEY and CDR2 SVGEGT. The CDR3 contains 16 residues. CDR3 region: CASSYSTGGLDYEQYF. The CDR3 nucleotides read TGTGCCAGCAGTTACTCTACAGGGGGTTTAGACTACGAGCAGTACTTC.

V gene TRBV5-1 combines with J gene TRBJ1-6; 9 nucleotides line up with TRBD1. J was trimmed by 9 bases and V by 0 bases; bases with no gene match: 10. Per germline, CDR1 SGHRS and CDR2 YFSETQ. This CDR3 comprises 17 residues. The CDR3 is CASSLASGTGLGSPLHF. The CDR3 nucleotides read TGCGCCAGCAGCTTGGCCTCTGGGACAGGGCTGGGTTCACCCCTCCACTTT.

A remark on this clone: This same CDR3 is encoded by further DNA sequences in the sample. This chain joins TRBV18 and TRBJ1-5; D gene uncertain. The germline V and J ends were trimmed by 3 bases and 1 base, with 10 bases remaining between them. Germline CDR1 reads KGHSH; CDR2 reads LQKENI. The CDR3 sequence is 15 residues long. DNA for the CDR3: TGTGCCAGCTCACCTGCGGGCGCGAGCAATCAGCCCCAGCATTTT. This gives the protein CASSPAGASNQPQHF.

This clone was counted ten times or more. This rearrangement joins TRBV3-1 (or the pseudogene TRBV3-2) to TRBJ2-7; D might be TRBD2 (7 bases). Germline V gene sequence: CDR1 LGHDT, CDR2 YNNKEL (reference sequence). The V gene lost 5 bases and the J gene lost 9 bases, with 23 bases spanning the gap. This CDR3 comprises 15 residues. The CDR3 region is CASSAPRGTINRQYF. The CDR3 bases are TGTGCCAGCAGCGCCCCTAGGGGGACTATAAACAGGCAGTACTTC.

The CDR3 loop is CASSAREAGNEKLFF. In nucleotides, the CDR3 is TGTGCCAGCAGTGCCAGGGAGGCTGGTAATGAAAAACTGTTTTTT. The chain uses TRBV27 and TRBJ1-4; D is perhaps TRBD1 (5 bases). V lost 5 bases to trimming and J lost 4 bases, with 14 bases between them. CDR3 length: 15 amino acids. From germline, CDR1 is MNHEY and CDR2 SMNVEV (reference sequence).

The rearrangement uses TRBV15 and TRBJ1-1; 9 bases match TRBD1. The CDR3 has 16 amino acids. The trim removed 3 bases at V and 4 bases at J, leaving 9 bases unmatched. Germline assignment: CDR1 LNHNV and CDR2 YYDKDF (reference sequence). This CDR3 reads CATSRGQQGAGTEAFF. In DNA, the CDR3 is TGTGCCACCAGCAGGGGACAACAGGGGGCGGGCACTGAAGCTTTCTTT.